This is a list of T cell receptor beta chains from one sample in a study of blood T cell repertoires in COVID-19. TCRdb's copy holds only in-frame clones and misses some; the assay was immunoSEQ multiplex PCR. Among under 150,000 clones listed, about 85% were seen once. The sequenced material came from peripheral blood. These receptors all stem from a woman aged 35 to 49 with active or convalescent COVID-19. Each CDR3 is given with its conserved first and last residue. A D gene is named only where the DNA matches it firmly. Size is stated for part of the rows, as once, few or many counts, or as a class when the clone is expanded.

d_gene,j_gene,v_gene,abundance,CDR3aa,CDR3nt
TRBD1,TRBJ1-5,TRBV2,many,CASSQGEGQPQHF,TGTGCCAGCAGCCAGGGGGAAGGTCAGCCCCAGCATTTT
TRBD2,TRBJ2-1,TRBV9,NA,CASSPPPGLSWDEQFF,TGTGCCAGCAGCCCACCGCCGGGACTATCTTGGGATGAGCAGTTCTTC
NA,TRBJ2-7,TRBV11-2,NA,CASSLVRGPNGEQYF,TGTGCCAGCAGCTTAGTGCGGGGGCCGAACGGCGAGCAGTACTTC
TRBD1,TRBJ1-2,TRBV5-1,NA,CASSLTGGGYTF,TGCGCCAGCAGCTTGACAGGGGGTGGCTACACCTTC
NA,TRBJ1-1,TRBV5-1,NA,CASSHSGRGEAFF,TGCGCCAGCAGCCATTCCGGGAGGGGGGAAGCTTTCTTT
NA,TRBJ1-4,TRBV5-4,NA,CASSLTGLRDEKLFF,TGTGCCAGCAGCCTAACAGGGCTAAGGGATGAAAAACTGTTTTTT
TRBD1,TRBJ2-7,TRBV9,NA,CASSPGQGFSYEQYF,TGTGCCAGCAGCCCTGGACAGGGCTTCTCCTACGAGCAGTACTTC
NA,TRBJ2-3,TRBV10-3,NA,CATRQATDTQYF,TGTGCCACCCGACAGGCCACAGATACGCAGTATTTT
TRBD2,TRBJ2-2,TRBV4-3,NA,CASSQEGLAGGSGELFF,TGCGCCAGCAGCCAAGAAGGACTAGCGGGAGGCTCCGGGGAGCTGTTTTTT
TRBD1,TRBJ2-2,TRBV6-2/TRBV6-3,NA,CASSYRQGAASGELFF,TGTGCCAGCAGTTACCGACAGGGGGCGGCATCCGGGGAGCTGTTTTTT
NA,TRBJ1-5,TRBV7-2,NA,CASSRTGNQPQHF,TGTGCCAGCAGTCGGACTGGAAATCAGCCCCAGCATTTT
TRBD1,TRBJ1-6,TRBV30,NA,CAWSVPRTGAFPLHF,TGTGCCTGGAGTGTACCAAGGACAGGGGCTTTTCCCCTCCACTTT
NA,TRBJ1-2,TRBV6-5,NA,CASTNPGHYGYTF,TGTGCCAGCACAAACCCAGGGCACTATGGCTACACCTTC
TRBD1,TRBJ1-4,TRBV10-2,NA,CASSEDRGNEKLFF,TGCGCCAGCAGTGAAGACAGGGGGAACGAAAAACTGTTTTTT
NA,TRBJ1-1,TRBV6-5,NA,CASSPLHTEAFF,TGTGCCAGCAGCCCACTACACACTGAAGCTTTCTTT
NA,TRBJ1-5,TRBV19,NA,CASSPHSNQPQHF,TGTGCCAGTAGTCCCCATAGCAATCAGCCCCAGCATTTT
NA,TRBJ2-2,TRBV9,NA,CASSVETRSTGELFF,TGTGCCAGCAGCGTAGAGACCAGGTCCACCGGGGAGCTGTTTTTT
TRBD1,TRBJ1-1,TRBV18,NA,CASSTLALGQGNTEAFF,TGTGCCAGCTCTACCCTGGCCCTCGGACAGGGGAACACTGAAGCTTTCTTT
TRBD2,TRBJ2-7,TRBV28,NA,CASSLVGGTYEQYF,TGTGCCAGCAGTTTAGTCGGGGGGACCTACGAGCAGTACTTC
TRBD1,TRBJ1-2,TRBV28,NA,CASQWGTGKSYTF,TGTGCCAGCCAATGGGGGACAGGGAAGAGCTACACCTTC
NA,TRBJ2-7,TRBV28,NA,CASLRGGGNTYEQYF,TGTGCCAGCCTACGGGGAGGGGGGAACACCTACGAGCAGTACTTC
NA,TRBJ2-7,TRBV5-1,NA,CASSSRGASNEQYF,TGCGCCAGCAGCTCTCGCGGGGCAAGCAACGAGCAGTACTTC
TRBD2,TRBJ2-1,TRBV5-1,NA,CASAGGRSSYNEQFF,TGCGCCAGCGCGGGGGGCCGGAGCTCCTACAATGAGCAGTTCTTC
NA,TRBJ1-1,TRBV14,NA,CASSQIQGGLTEAFF,TGTGCCAGCAGCCAGATACAGGGCGGTCTCACTGAAGCTTTCTTT
TRBD2,TRBJ2-3,TRBV28,NA,CASSSPSSGSGTDTQYF,TGTGCCAGCAGTTCCCCCTCCAGCGGGAGCGGCACAGATACGCAGTATTTT
NA,TRBJ2-4,TRBV20-1,NA,CSASTGLLAKNIQYF,TGCAGTGCTAGTACCGGTCTACTAGCCAAAAACATTCAGTACTTC
TRBD1,TRBJ2-6,TRBV5-1,NA,CASSSRTGRAGANVLTF,TGCGCCAGCAGCTCGAGGACAGGGCGGGCTGGGGCCAACGTCCTGACTTTC
NA,TRBJ1-1,TRBV28,NA,CASSFTPEGTEAFF,TGTGCCAGCAGTTTTACTCCCGAGGGCACTGAAGCTTTCTTT
TRBD2,TRBJ2-7,TRBV14,NA,CASSREILAGEREQYF,TGTGCCAGCAGCCGCGAAATACTAGCGGGAGAACGAGAGCAGTACTTC
NA,TRBJ2-5,TRBV6-5,NA,CASRNNREETQYF,TGTGCCAGCAGGAACAACAGGGAAGAGACCCAGTACTTC
TRBD1,TRBJ1-4,TRBV7-9,NA,CASSSPWTGTGEKLFF,TGTGCCAGCAGTTCGCCCTGGACAGGGACGGGTGAAAAACTGTTTTTT
NA,TRBJ2-1,TRBV28,NA,CASSFRGSYNEQFF,TGTGCCAGCAGTTTTAGGGGTTCCTACAATGAGCAGTTCTTC
NA,TRBJ2-7,TRBV5-4,NA,CASSRDSYEQYF,TGTGCCAGCAGTCGCGACAGCTACGAGCAGTACTTC
TRBD2,TRBJ2-1,TRBV29-1,NA,CSVEAGAGGYYNEQFF,TGCAGCGTTGAAGCTGGGGCGGGGGGGTACTACAATGAGCAGTTCTTC
NA,TRBJ1-2,TRBV6-5,NA,CASSYEGGDGYTF,TGTGCCAGCAGTTACGAGGGGGGGGATGGCTACACCTTC
NA,TRBJ1-1,TRBV3-1/TRBV3-2,once,CASSPRGRRNTEAFF,TGTGCCAGCAGTCCCAGGGGACGGAGAAACACTGAAGCTTTCTTT
TRBD1,TRBJ1-5,TRBV7-9,once,CASSSTGSNQPQHF,TGTGCCAGCAGTTCGACAGGGTCTAATCAGCCCCAGCATTTT
NA,TRBJ1-2,TRBV2,NA,CASSERNGRNYGYTF,TGTGCCAGCAGTGAAAGGAACGGGAGGAACTATGGCTACACCTTC
NA,TRBJ1-1,TRBV5-1,NA,CASREGRAMNTEAFF,TGCGCCAGCAGGGAGGGCAGGGCGATGAACACTGAAGCTTTCTTT
NA,TRBJ1-1,TRBV4-3,NA,CASSQVRGNTEAFF,TGCGCCAGCAGCCAAGTTAGGGGGAACACTGAAGCTTTCTTT
NA,TRBJ1-1,TRBV6-2/TRBV6-3,NA,CASSYSQGRVKTEAFF,TGTGCCAGCAGTTACTCGCAGGGGAGGGTCAAGACTGAAGCTTTCTTT
NA,TRBJ1-2,TRBV20-1,few,CSASSSSIGMEGYTF,TGCAGTGCTAGTTCCTCCTCGATAGGAATGGAGGGCTACACCTTC
NA,TRBJ1-4,TRBV5-6,few,CASSLGQTATNEKLFF,TGTGCCAGCAGCTTGGGACAGACAGCAACTAATGAAAAACTGTTTTTT
TRBD1,TRBJ1-5,TRBV28,few,CASSGTADNQPQHF,TGTGCCAGCAGTGGGACAGCTGACAATCAGCCCCAGCATTTT
TRBD1,TRBJ1-1,TRBV19,NA,CASSTGQGWNTEAFF,TGTGCCAGTAGTACCGGACAGGGGTGGAACACTGAAGCTTTCTTT
NA,TRBJ1-1,TRBV19,NA,CASSKEKRTEAFF,TGTGCCAGTAGTAAGGAAAAGAGGACTGAAGCTTTCTTT
NA,TRBJ1-3,TRBV10-1,NA,CASSDGASSGNTIYF,TGCGCCAGCAGTGATGGGGCGAGCTCTGGAAACACCATATATTTT
NA,TRBJ1-3,TRBV2,NA,CASSERRGVIGNTIYF,TGTGCCAGCAGTGAACGGCGCGGGGTTATAGGAAACACCATATATTTT
NA,TRBJ1-1,TRBV19,NA,CASSIGGNTEAFF,TGTGCCAGTAGTATCGGGGGAAACACTGAAGCTTTCTTT
TRBD1,TRBJ1-1,TRBV2,NA,CASSESGQGEAFF,TGTGCCAGCAGTGAAAGCGGACAGGGGGAAGCTTTCTTT
TRBD2,TRBJ2-3,TRBV6-4,many,CASSDGTSGSTDTQYF,TGTGCCAGCAGTGACGGGACTAGCGGGAGCACAGATACGCAGTATTTT
TRBD1,TRBJ1-3,TRBV12-5,once,CASGPGQGRNTIYF,TGTGCTAGTGGTCCGGGACAGGGGAGAAACACCATATATTTT